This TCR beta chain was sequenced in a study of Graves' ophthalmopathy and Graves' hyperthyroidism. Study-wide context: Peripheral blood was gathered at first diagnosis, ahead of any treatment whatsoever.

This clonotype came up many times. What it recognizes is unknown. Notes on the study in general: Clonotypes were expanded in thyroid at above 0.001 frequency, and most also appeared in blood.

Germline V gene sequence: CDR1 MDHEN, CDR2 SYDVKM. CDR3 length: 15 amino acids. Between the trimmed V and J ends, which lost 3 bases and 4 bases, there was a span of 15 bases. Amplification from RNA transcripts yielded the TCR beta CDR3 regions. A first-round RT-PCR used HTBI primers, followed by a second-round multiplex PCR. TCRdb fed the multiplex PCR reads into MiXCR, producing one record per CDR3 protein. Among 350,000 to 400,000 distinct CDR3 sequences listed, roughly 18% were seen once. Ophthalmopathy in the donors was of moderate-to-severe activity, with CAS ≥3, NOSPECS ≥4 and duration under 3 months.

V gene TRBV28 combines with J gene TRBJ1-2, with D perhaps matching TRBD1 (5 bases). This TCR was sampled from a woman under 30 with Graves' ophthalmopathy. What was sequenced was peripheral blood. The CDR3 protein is CASSFHPGGIYGYTF. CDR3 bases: TGTGCCAGCAGTTTTCACCCCGGGGGTATCTATGGCTACACCTTC.